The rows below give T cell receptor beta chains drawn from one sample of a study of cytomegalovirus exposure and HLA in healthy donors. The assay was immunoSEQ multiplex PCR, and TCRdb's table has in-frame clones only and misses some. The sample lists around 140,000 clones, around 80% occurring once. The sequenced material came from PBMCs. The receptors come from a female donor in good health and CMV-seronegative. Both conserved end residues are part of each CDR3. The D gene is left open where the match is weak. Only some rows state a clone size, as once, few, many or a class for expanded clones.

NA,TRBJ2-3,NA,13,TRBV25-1,CASSAGLTDTQYF,TGTGCCAGCAGTGCGGGTCTCACAGATACGCAGTATTTT
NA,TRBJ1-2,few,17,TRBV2,CASRPGATGAHLFGYTF,TGTGCCAGCAGGCCGGGAGCTACAGGCGCTCACCTTTTTGGCTACACCTTC
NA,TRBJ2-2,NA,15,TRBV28,CASSLSLPGTGELFF,TGTGCCAGCAGTTTATCATTACCCGGCACCGGGGAGCTGTTTTTT
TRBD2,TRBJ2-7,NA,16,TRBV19,CASSPHRTSGSYEQYF,TGTGCCAGTAGTCCTCACCGAACTAGCGGGAGCTACGAGCAGTACTTC
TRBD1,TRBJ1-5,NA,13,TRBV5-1,CASSWDREQPQHF,TGCGCCAGCAGCTGGGACAGGGAGCAGCCCCAGCATTTT
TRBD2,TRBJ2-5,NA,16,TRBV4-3,CASSQGTSGGKETRYF,TGCGCCAGCAGCCAAGGCACTAGCGGGGGAAAAGAGACCCGGTACTTC
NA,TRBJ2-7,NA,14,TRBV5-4,CASSQRLGLLEQYF,TGTGCCAGCAGCCAGAGACTGGGGCTTCTCGAGCAGTACTTC
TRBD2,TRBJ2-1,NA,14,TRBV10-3,CAISEAGGPLGQFF,TGTGCCATCAGTGAAGCGGGAGGGCCTCTCGGGCAGTTCTTC
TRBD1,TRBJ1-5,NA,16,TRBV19,CASSTRRQGLNQPQHF,TGTGCCAGTAGTACCCGGAGACAGGGTCTCAATCAGCCCCAGCATTTT
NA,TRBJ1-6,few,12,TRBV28,CASSSGRLALHF,TGTGCCAGCAGTTCAGGCCGGTTGGCCCTCCACTTT
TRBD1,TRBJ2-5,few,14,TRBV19,CASSIQGVRETQYF,TGTGCCAGTAGTATTCAGGGGGTTCGAGAGACCCAGTACTTC
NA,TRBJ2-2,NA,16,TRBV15,CATSRGLKMNTGELFF,TGTGCCACCAGCAGGGGACTCAAAATGAACACCGGGGAGCTGTTTTTT
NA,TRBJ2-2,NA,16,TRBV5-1,CASSLGAGVYDGELFF,TGCGCCAGCAGCTTGGGGGCAGGGGTTTATGACGGGGAGCTGTTTTTT
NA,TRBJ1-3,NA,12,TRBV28,CASSFGGNTIYF,TGTGCCAGCAGTTTCGGGGGAAACACCATATATTTT
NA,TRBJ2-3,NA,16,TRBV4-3,CASSQDKRAPRYTQYF,TGCGCCAGCAGCCAAGATAAGCGGGCCCCGCGATATACGCAGTATTTT
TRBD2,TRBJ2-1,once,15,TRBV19,CASRLGGSSYNEQFF,TGTGCCAGCAGATTGGGGGGGAGCTCCTACAATGAGCAGTTCTTC
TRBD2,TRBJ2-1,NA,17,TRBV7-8,CASSSSGLGRLAGEQFF,TGTGCCAGCAGCTCTAGTGGATTAGGGAGGCTAGCGGGTGAGCAGTTCTTC
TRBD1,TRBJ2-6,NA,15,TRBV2,CASKGGASGANVLTF,TGTGCCAGCAAAGGGGGCGCTTCTGGGGCCAACGTCCTGACTTTC
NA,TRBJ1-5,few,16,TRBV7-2,CASSSGGGVRGQPQHF,TGTGCCAGCAGCTCAGGCGGAGGGGTACGTGGTCAGCCCCAGCATTTT
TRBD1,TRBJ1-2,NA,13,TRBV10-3,CAISGVTGAGYTF,TGTGCCATCAGTGGGGTTACAGGGGCGGGCTACACCTTC
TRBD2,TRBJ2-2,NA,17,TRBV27,CASSRLAGGLSTGELFF,TGTGCCAGCAGTCGATTAGCGGGGGGGCTCAGCACCGGGGAGCTGTTTTTT
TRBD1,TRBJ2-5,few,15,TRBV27,CASSPGTGLVKTQYF,TGTGCCAGCAGTCCCGGGACAGGGTTAGTGAAGACCCAGTACTTC
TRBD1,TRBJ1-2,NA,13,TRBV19,CASSIGQGRGYTF,TGTGCCAGTAGTATAGGACAGGGTCGTGGCTACACCTTC
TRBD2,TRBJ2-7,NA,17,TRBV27,CASSLRGTGRGSYEQYF,TGTGCCAGCAGTTTACGGGGGACTGGGAGGGGCTCCTACGAGCAGTACTTC
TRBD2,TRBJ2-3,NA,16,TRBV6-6,CASSYVAGGFSNTQYF,TGTGCCAGCAGTTATGTAGCGGGGGGGTTTTCAAATACGCAGTATTTT
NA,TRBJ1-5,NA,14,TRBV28,CASSRRGRHQPQHF,TGTGCCAGCTCGCGACGGGGAAGGCATCAGCCCCAGCATTTT
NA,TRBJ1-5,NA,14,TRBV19,CASTVLYSNQPQHF,TGTGCCAGTACTGTCCTCTATAGCAATCAGCCCCAGCATTTT